This T cell receptor beta chain was identified during a study of blood T cell repertoires in COVID-19. The V gene's germline CDR1 is SGHDT and CDR2 YYEEEE. Trimming took 2 bases from V and 2 from J; bases not matched to a gene: 12. The CDR3 totals 19 residues. Here immunoSEQ multiplex PCR was the method, and the copy in TCRdb shows in-frame clones only, minus some. The sample includes over 250,000 clones, 90% seen only once; the top ten take around 5.8%. Sequenced: peripheral blood. The V gene is TRBV5-6, the J gene TRBJ2-7, with 14 bases lining up with TRBD2. This TCR was sampled from a woman aged 45-59 years with COVID-19, enrolled during active disease. In nucleotides, the CDR3 is TGTGCCAGCAGCTTTCGAGGGGGACTAGCGGGAGCCACAACCTACGAGCAGTACTTC. The encoded protein is CASSFRGGLAGATTYEQYF.